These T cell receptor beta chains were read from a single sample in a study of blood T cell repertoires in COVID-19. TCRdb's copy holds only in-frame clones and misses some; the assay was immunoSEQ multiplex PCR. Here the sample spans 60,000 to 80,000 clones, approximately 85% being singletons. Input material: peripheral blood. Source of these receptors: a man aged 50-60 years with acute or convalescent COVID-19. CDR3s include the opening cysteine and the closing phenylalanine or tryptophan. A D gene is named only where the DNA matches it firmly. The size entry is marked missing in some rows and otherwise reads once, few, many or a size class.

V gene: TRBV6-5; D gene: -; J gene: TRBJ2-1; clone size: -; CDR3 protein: CASRVTRSSYNEQFF; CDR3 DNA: TGTGCCAGCAGGGTAACAAGGAGCTCCTACAATGAGCAGTTCTTC
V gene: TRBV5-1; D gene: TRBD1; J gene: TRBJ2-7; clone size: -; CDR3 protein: CASSLGRTGAYEQYF; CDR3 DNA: TGCGCCAGCAGCTTGGGCCGGACAGGGGCCTACGAGCAGTACTTC
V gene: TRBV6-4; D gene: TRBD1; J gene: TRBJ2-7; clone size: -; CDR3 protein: CASSDRYTGDRSHF; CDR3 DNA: TGTGCCAGCAGTGACCGGTACACAGGGGACCGCAGTCACTTC
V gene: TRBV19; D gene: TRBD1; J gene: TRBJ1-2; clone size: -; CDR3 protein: CATRSPGTGGGYTF; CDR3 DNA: TGTGCCACCCGGTCCCCCGGGACAGGCGGCGGCTACACCTTC
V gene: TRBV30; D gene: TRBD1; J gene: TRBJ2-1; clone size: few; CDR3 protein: CAWSVGTVRSYNEQFF; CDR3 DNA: TGTGCCTGGAGTGTTGGGACAGTTAGATCCTACAATGAGCAGTTCTTC
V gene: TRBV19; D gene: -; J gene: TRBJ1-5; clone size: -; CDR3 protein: CASSRTPGELYSNQPQHF; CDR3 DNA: TGTGCCAGTAGCCGAACTCCGGGGGAGCTTTATAGCAATCAGCCCCAGCATTTT
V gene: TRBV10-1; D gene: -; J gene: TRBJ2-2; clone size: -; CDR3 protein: CASSESSGGELFF; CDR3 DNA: TGCGCCAGCAGTGAGAGTAGCGGCGGGGAGCTGTTTTTT
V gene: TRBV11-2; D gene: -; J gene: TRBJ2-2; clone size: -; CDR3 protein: CASSLAAAAGELFF; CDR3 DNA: TGTGCCAGCAGCTTAGCAGCCGCGGCAGGGGAGCTGTTTTTT
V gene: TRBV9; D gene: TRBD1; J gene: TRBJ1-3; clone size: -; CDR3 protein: CASSGRDRSNSGNTIYF; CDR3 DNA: TGTGCCAGCAGCGGCCGGGACAGGAGTAACTCTGGAAACACCATATATTTT
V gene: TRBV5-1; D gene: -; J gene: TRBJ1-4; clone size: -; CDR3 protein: CASSFGYAGAEEKLFF; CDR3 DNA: TGCGCCAGCAGCTTTGGTTACGCAGGGGCCGAGGAAAAACTGTTTTTT
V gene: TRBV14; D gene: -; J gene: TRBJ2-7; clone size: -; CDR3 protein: CASSPLLDGDEQYF; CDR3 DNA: TGTGCCAGCAGCCCTTTGTTGGACGGGGACGAGCAGTACTTC
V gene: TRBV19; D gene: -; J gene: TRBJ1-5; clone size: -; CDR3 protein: CASGGTTSNQPQHF; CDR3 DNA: TGTGCCAGCGGGGGGACGACGAGCAATCAGCCCCAGCATTTT
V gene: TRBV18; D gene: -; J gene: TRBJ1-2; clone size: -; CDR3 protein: CASSPETETNYGYTF; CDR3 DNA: TGTGCCAGCTCACCAGAGACGGAGACTAACTATGGCTACACCTTC
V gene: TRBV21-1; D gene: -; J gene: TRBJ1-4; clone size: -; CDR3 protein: CASSDRETDEKLFF; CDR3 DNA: TGTGCCAGCAGCGACAGGGAAACGGATGAAAAACTGTTTTTT
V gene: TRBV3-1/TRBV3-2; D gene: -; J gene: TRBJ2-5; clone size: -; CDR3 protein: CASSQRETQYF; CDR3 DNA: TGTGCCAGCAGCCAGCGAGAGACCCAGTACTTC
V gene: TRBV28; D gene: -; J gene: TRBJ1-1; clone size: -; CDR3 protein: CASSPFLSSPGETEAFF; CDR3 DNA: TGTGCCAGCAGCCCTTTCCTCAGTTCTCCTGGAGAAACTGAAGCTTTCTTT
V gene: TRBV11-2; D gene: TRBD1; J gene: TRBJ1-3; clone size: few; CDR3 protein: CASSSTDRLLNTIYF; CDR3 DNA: TGTGCCAGCAGCTCAACGGACAGGTTGTTAAACACCATATATTTT
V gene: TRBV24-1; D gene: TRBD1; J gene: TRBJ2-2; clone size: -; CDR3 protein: CATSDSLGQEYTGELFF; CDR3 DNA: TGTGCCACCAGTGACTCCCTAGGACAGGAATACACCGGGGAGCTGTTTTTT
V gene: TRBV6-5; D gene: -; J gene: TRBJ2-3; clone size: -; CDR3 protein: CASSYSIEGRKDTQYF; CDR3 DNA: TGTGCCAGCAGTTACTCGATCGAGGGCCGCAAGGATACGCAGTATTTT
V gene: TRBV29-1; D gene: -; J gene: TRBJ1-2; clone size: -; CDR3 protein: CSVMQAEYYGYTF; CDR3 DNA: TGCAGCGTCATGCAAGCGGAATACTATGGCTACACCTTC
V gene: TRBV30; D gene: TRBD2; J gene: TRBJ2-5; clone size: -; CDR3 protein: CAWSVGSGGQETQYF; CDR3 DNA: TGTGCCTGGAGTGTAGGTAGCGGGGGTCAAGAGACCCAGTACTTC
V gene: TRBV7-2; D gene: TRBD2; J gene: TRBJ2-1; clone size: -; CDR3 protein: CASSLDTSGRYNEQFF; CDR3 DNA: TGTGCCAGCAGCTTAGACACTAGCGGGCGATACAATGAGCAGTTCTTC
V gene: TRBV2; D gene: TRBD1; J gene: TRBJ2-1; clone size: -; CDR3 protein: CASSEIQGAFYNEQFF; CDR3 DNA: TGTGCCAGCAGTGAAATACAGGGGGCGTTCTACAATGAGCAGTTCTTC
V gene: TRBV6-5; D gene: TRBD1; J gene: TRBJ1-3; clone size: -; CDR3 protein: CASRDREVTGNTIYF; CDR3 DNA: TGTGCCAGCAGAGACAGGGAGGTTACTGGAAACACCATATATTTT
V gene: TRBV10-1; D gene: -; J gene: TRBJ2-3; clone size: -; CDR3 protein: CASSESLGRDTQYF; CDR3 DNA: TGCGCCAGCAGTGAGTCGCTGGGGCGGGATACGCAGTATTTT
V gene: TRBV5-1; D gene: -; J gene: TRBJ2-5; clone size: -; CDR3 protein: CASSLGIEETQYF; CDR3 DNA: TGCGCCAGCAGCTTGGGAATAGAAGAGACCCAGTACTTC
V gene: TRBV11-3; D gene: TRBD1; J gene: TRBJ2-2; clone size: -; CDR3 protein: CASSPGGTGELFF; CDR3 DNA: TGTGCCAGCAGCCCAGGGGGCACCGGGGAGCTGTTTTTT
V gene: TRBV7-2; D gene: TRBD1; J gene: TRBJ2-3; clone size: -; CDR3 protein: CASSLTQQGAGADTQYF; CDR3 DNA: TGTGCCAGCAGCTTAACCCAACAGGGGGCTGGGGCAGATACGCAGTATTTT
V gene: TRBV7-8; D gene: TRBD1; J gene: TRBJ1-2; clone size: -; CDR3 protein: CASSPRDRGRGGYTF; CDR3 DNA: TGTGCCAGCAGCCCCCGGGACAGGGGGCGCGGTGGCTACACCTTC